The rows below give T cell receptor beta chains drawn from one sample of a study of cytomegalovirus exposure and HLA in healthy donors. The method was immunoSEQ multiplex PCR; TCRdb's version includes in-frame clones alone and lacks a portion of them. The sample includes 45,000 to 55,000 clones, 88% of them seen just once. Sequencing was carried out using PBMCs. These receptors originate from a woman under 40 in good health and CMV-seronegative. Each CDR3 is given with its conserved first and last residue. A D gene is named only where the DNA matches it firmly.

TRBV15	TRBJ1-5	17	.	CATSSERNTNSNQPQHF
TRBV28	TRBJ2-2	15	TRBD2	CASRLTSGNPGELFF
TRBV5-6	TRBJ2-1	12	.	CASSLESGEQFF
TRBV19	TRBJ2-7	16	TRBD2	CASSHAASGSSYEQYF
TRBV12-5	TRBJ1-2	12	.	CASGWEGNGYTF
TRBV25-1	TRBJ1-2	10	.	CASSLDGYTF
TRBV30	TRBJ1-5	13	TRBD1	CAWGTGEDQPQHF
TRBV7-3	TRBJ2-3	16	TRBD2	CASSLTATSGSHTQYF
TRBV4-3	TRBJ1-1	16	TRBD1	CASSQGPDRENAEAFF
TRBV9	TRBJ1-2	13	TRBD1	CASSIGQVGGYTF
TRBV10-3	TRBJ2-7	12	TRBD1	CATVGQGSEQYF
TRBV7-9	TRBJ2-7	15	.	CASSRSGFGSYEQYF
TRBV12-1	TRBJ1-5	15	.	CASSPGRTGNQPQHF
TRBV4-1	TRBJ2-7	15	.	CASSHSFSDRPKGYF
TRBV5-1	TRBJ1-2	15	TRBD1	CASSFGTGRGYGYTF
TRBV27	TRBJ2-3	12	.	CASSLAGGAQYF
TRBV18	TRBJ2-1	16	TRBD2	CASSPRTSGGRDEQFF
TRBV6-5	TRBJ1-1	14	.	CASSWPGQNTEAFF
TRBV7-9	TRBJ1-2	13	TRBD1	CASSNRQGHGYTF
TRBV28	TRBJ2-1	15	TRBD2	CASSFRGRKNNEQFF